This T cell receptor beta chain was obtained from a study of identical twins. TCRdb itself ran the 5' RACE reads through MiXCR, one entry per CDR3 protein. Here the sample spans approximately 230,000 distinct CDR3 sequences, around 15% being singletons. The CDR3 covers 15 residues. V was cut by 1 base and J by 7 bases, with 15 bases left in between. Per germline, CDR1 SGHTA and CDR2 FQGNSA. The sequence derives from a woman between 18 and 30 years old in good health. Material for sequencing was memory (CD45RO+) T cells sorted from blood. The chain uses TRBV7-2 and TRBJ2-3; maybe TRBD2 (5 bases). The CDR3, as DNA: TGTGCCAGCAGCTTAGGGCCGGGGTTGCCAAATACGCAGTATTTT. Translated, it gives CASSLGPGLPNTQYF.